These 23 T cell receptor beta chains were all obtained from the same sample, sequenced in a study of blood T cell repertoires in COVID-19 (TCRdb year 2020). The library was generated by the immunoSEQ multiplex PCR assay. TCRdb stores this immuneACCESS table with in-frame sequences only. Part of the clones is absent; in the studies checked, under half of the shortfall reflects unresolved V genes, and no reason is known for the rest. The sample table lists some 190,000 clones, almost 90% of them with a count of one. The leading ten clones occupy approximately 1.5% of the sample. The sequencing sample was made of peripheral blood. Receptor source: a man aged 18 to 29 with active or convalescent COVID-19.

A few counts support this clone. V and J are TRBV24-1 and TRBJ1-5, with a weak D call TRBD1 (6 bases). V lost 4 bases and J lost 7, with 13 bases in between. Per the germline V gene, CDR1 is KGHDR and CDR2 is SFDVKD. The CDR3 length is 14 residues. CDR3: CATSESGDGQPQHF. The CDR3 DNA follows: TGTGCCACCAGTGAGTCAGGGGACGGCCAGCCCCAGCATTTT.

The chain recombines TRBV6-5 with TRBJ1-1; D gene unclear. This CDR3 contains 14 residues. With 0 bases removed from V and 4 bases from J, the gap between germline ends came to 9 bases. CDR1 is MNHEY and CDR2 is SVGAGI in the germline V gene. CDR3 coding DNA: TGTGCCAGCAGTTACTCCGCGGGGATCACTGAAGCTTTCTTT. Translated: CASSYSAGITEAFF.

The chain has TRBV27 and TRBJ1-5; D is possibly TRBD1 (5 bases). Trimming removed 11 bases from V and 2 bases from J, with 16 bases in between. The CDR3 consists of 14 residues. CDR1 is MNHEY, CDR2 SMNVEV, per germline (reference sequence). CDR3 sequence: CASRWGGGNQPQHF. CDR3 DNA sequence: TGTGCCTCCAGATGGGGGGGAGGCAATCAGCCCCAGCATTTT.

V gene TRBV7-8 combines with J gene TRBJ2-7; a possible D gene is TRBD2 (5 bases). CDR3 length: 15 residues. V lost 2 bases to trimming and J lost 3 bases, with 14 bases between them. Per germline, CDR1 SGHVS and CDR2 FQNEAQ. CDR3 DNA sequence: TGTGCCAGCAGCTTATCGGGAAGGGTTGGCTACGAGCAGTACTTC. Its translation is CASSLSGRVGYEQYF.

The chain is built from TRBV7-3 and TRBJ2-3, with TRBD2 as a possible D gene (6 bases). V was shortened by 5 bases and J by 6 bases, with 12 bases between the two germline ends. The CDR3 runs 13 residues. Germline assignment: CDR1 SGHTA and CDR2 FQGTGA. The CDR3 loop is CASSPWGLDTQYF. The CDR3 DNA follows: TGTGCCAGCAGCCCTTGGGGACTCGATACGCAGTATTTT.

The rearrangement links TRBV19 to TRBJ1-1, with a possible D match to TRBD1 (6 bases). The germline V gene encodes CDR1 LNHDA and CDR2 SQIVND (reference sequence). The germline V and J ends were trimmed by 3 bases and 4 bases, with 12 bases remaining between them. The CDR3 has 14 residues. The CDR3 region has the DNA TGTGCCAGTAGTATCGAACAGGGCGGCACTGAAGCTTTCTTT. Translated, it gives CASSIEQGGTEAFF.

This chain connects TRBV5-1 to TRBJ1-3; no reliable D call. Germline V gene sequence: CDR1 SGHRS, CDR2 YFSETQ. V lost 1 base and J lost 0, with 5 bases in between. The CDR3 length is 14 residues. CDR3 protein: CASSLSNSGNTIYF. The CDR3 DNA sequence: TGCGCCAGCAGCTTGTCCAACTCTGGAAACACCATATATTTT.

The V and J genes are TRBV5-4 and TRBJ2-1; tentatively, D is TRBD2 (5 bases). The V gene lost 7 bases and the J gene lost 7 bases, with 15 bases spanning the gap. The CDR3 runs 13 residues. The germline gives CDR1 SGHNT, CDR2 YYREEE (reference sequence). CDR3 region: CASSSGMGNEQFF. The CDR3, as DNA: TGTGCCAGCTCTTCCGGGATGGGGAATGAGCAGTTCTTC.

V usage is TRBV7-6 and J usage is TRBJ1-5, with 8 bases lining up with TRBD1. CDR1 and CDR2 from the germline V gene are SGHVS and FNYEAQ. Trimming cost V 5 bases and J 1 base; bases outside gene matches: 7. The CDR3 has 16 amino acids. CDR3 DNA sequence: TGTGCCAGCAGCGAAGGACAGGGTCTAAGCAATCAGCCCCAGCATTTT. This codes for CASSEGQGLSNQPQHF. Filled out from reference TRBV7-6 and TRBJ1-5, the complete variable domain reads GAGVSQSPRYKVTKRGQDVALRCDPISGHVSLYWYRQALGQGPEFLTYFNYEAQQDKSGLPNDRFSAERPEGSISTLTIQRTEQRDSAMYRCASSEGQGLSNQPQHFGDGTRLSIL.

The rearrangement uses TRBV29-1 and TRBJ2-2; a weak D match, TRBD1 (6 bases). This CDR3 contains 15 residues. CDR1 is SQVTM and CDR2 is ANQGSEA in the germline V gene. Trimming removed 6 bases at V and 0 bases at J, with 14 bases between. The DNA for the CDR3 is TGCAGCGTCCGGGACAACCTCCCGAACACCGGGGAGCTGTTTTTT. Protein: CSVRDNLPNTGELFF.

The chain uses TRBV28 and TRBJ2-7; the match to TRBD2 covers 10 bases. With 5 bases clipped from V and 4 bases from J, the junction kept 8 bases outside the gene matches. There are 15 residues in the CDR3. The germline V gene encodes CDR1 MDHEN and CDR2 SYDVKM. The CDR3 DNA follows: TGTGCCAGCAGTGTAGGGGGGACTAGCGATTACGAGCAGTACTTC. Its protein is CASSVGGTSDYEQYF.

The chain recombines TRBV27 with TRBJ2-3, with 8 bases identical to TRBD1. Germline loops: CDR1 MNHEY, CDR2 SMNVEV (reference sequence). The CDR3 contains 14 residues. V dropped 4 bases and J dropped 4; count of bases not matched to a gene: 4. The CDR3 spells CASSWGTGSDTQYF. DNA of the CDR3: TGTGCCAGCAGTTGGGGGACAGGTTCAGATACGCAGTATTTT.

The V call is TRBV5-1, the J call TRBJ1-1; TRBD1 is a possible D gene (5 bases). The V and J ends lost 5 bases and 5 bases respectively, with 16 bases between them. The CDR3 length is 14 residues. CDR1 is SGHRS and CDR2 is YFSETQ in the germline V gene. The CDR3 sequence: CASRDRDLGTEAFF. The CDR3 region has the DNA TGCGCCAGCAGGGATAGGGACTTGGGGACTGAAGCTTTCTTT.

The gene calls are TRBV7-2 and TRBJ2-3; 15 bases agree with TRBD2. The CDR3 loop spans 17 amino acids. Germline V lookup: CDR1 SGHTA, CDR2 FQGNSA. Trimming cost V 3 bases and J 6 bases; bases outside gene matches: 7. Here the CDR3 reads CASSFGLAGGPGDTQYF. CDR3 DNA: TGTGCCAGCAGCTTTGGACTAGCGGGAGGGCCAGGGGATACGCAGTATTTT.

The CDR3 DNA reads TGTGCCAGCAGCTTCGGGACTAGCCCGTACGAGCAGTACTTC. Amino acids: CASSFGTSPYEQYF. V and J are TRBV7-2 and TRBJ2-7; the match to TRBD2 covers 9 bases. CDR3 length equals 14 residues. CDR1 SGHTA and CDR2 FQGNSA come from the germline V gene. The ends lost 3 bases at V and 4 bases at J; junction bases unmatched: 4.

About this clone itself: The same CDR3 is also encoded by other DNA sequences in this sample. This chain uses TRBV14 with TRBJ2-7, with a possible D match to TRBD2 (6 bases). The CDR3 totals 11 residues. Germline V gene sequence: CDR1 SGHDN, CDR2 FVKESK. Trimming took off 3 bases at V and 7 bases at J, with 7 bases between the two ends. The CDR3 region is CASSHGGEQYF. As DNA, the CDR3 is TGTGCCAGCAGCCATGGGGGGGAGCAGTACTTC.

CDR3 amino acids: CASSFGGTDGYTF. The CDR3 DNA reads TGTGCCAGCAGTTTTGGCGGGACAGATGGCTACACCTTC. J is TRBJ1-2 and V is TRBV12-3 or TRBV12-4; 7 nucleotides match TRBD1. This CDR3 comprises 13 residues. The ends lost 3 bases at V and 6 bases at J; junction bases unmatched: 4.

The chain couples TRBV5-5 to TRBJ1-2; TRBD1 matches 9 bases. The CDR3 consists of 14 residues. The V gene end was trimmed by 4 bases and the J gene end by 4 bases; junction bases not matched to a gene: 5. Germline CDR1 SGHKS, CDR2 YYEKEE (reference sequence). The CDR3 protein is CASSRTGDSYGYTF. The CDR3 DNA is TGTGCCAGCAGCCGGACAGGGGACTCCTATGGCTACACCTTC.

This chain links TRBV10-1 with TRBJ2-7; D remains ambiguous. V lost 0 bases, J lost 2 bases, and 11 bases lay in between. Germline V gene lookup returns CDR1 WNHNN and CDR2 SYGVQD (reference sequence). CDR3 size: 15 residues. Written as DNA, the CDR3 is TGCGCCAGCAGTGAGTCGGGCGCGAGAGCCTACGAGCAGTACTTC. Translated: CASSESGARAYEQYF.

This chain joins TRBV27 and TRBJ2-5; 10 nucleotides align to TRBD2. J lost 5 bases, V lost 6 bases, and 9 bases had no gene match. CDR1 is MNHEY, CDR2 SMNVEV, per germline (reference sequence). CDR3 size: 15 residues. DNA for the CDR3: TGTGCCAGCAGCGATCTAGCGGGAGTTCAGGAGACCCAGTACTTC. Translating it yields CASSDLAGVQETQYF.

Only a few counts were recorded for this clone. For the CDR3, the DNA is TGTGCCAGCTCAGACCAGGGCGGCAGAAGCAATCAGCCCCAGCATTTT. It translates to CASSDQGGRSNQPQHF. The chain joins TRBV18 to TRBJ1-5; D is perhaps TRBD1 (5 bases). From germline, CDR1 is KGHSH and CDR2 LQKENI. This CDR3 comprises 16 residues. V gave up 5 bases and J gave up 1 base, with 15 bases separating them.

There are a few counts of this clone. The chain recombines TRBV7-6 with TRBJ1-5; D is unclear. The CDR3 has 14 amino acids. CDR1 is SGHVS and CDR2 is FNYEAQ in the germline V gene. V shed 8 bases and J shed 3 bases, with 14 bases lying between them. The CDR3 sequence: CASGETADNQPQHF. CDR3 nucleotide sequence: TGTGCCAGCGGAGAAACGGCAGACAATCAGCCCCAGCATTTT.

The genes are TRBV19 and TRBJ2-6, with D unresolved. Germline values: CDR1 LNHDA, CDR2 SQIVND (reference sequence). The CDR3 loop spans 18 amino acids. V shed 0 bases and J shed 0 bases, with 12 bases lying between them. The CDR3 sequence: CASSIEVQSSSGANVLTF. The CDR3 nucleotides read TGTGCCAGTAGTATAGAGGTACAGAGTAGCTCTGGGGCCAACGTCCTGACTTTC.